The rows below give T cell receptor beta chains drawn from one sample of a study of OX40 agonist ivuxolimab in advanced cancers. TCRdb's table, derived via immunoSEQ multiplex PCR, lists solely in-frame clones and lacks some. The data hold 80,000 to 100,000 clones, with roughly 85% observed a single time. Sequences were derived from CD4+ or CD8+ T cells sorted from blood, sampled in a trial of the OX40 agonist ivuxolimab. The source of these receptors is an adult with an advanced solid tumor such as melanoma, head and neck, liver or kidney cancer. Both conserved end residues are part of each CDR3. D genes are given only for firm matches. Part of the rows lack a size; the others show once, few, many or a class for expanded clones.

J	D	size	V	CDR3	DNA
TRBJ1-1	NA	NA	TRBV18	CASSPPGGGGTEAFF	TGTGCCAGCTCACCCCCCGGGGGCGGGGGGACTGAAGCTTTCTTT
TRBJ1-4	NA	NA	TRBV7-3	CASKQGLNEKLFF	TGTGCCAGCAAACAGGGTCTTAATGAAAAACTGTTTTTT
TRBJ1-1	NA	NA	TRBV14	CVSSGYTEAFF	TGTGTCAGCAGCGGATACACTGAAGCTTTCTTT
TRBJ1-1	NA	few	TRBV5-6	CASSTSTEAFF	TGTGCCAGCAGCACCTCCACTGAAGCTTTCTTT
TRBJ2-1	TRBD2	NA	TRBV7-2	CASRGGYKGSYNEQFF	TGTGCCAGCAGGGGGGGGTATAAGGGCTCCTACAATGAGCAGTTCTTC
TRBJ2-5	NA	NA	TRBV7-2	CASSLALETQYF	TGTGCCAGCAGCTTAGCGCTGGAGACCCAGTACTTC
TRBJ2-7	NA	NA	TRBV7-2	CASSFLQLLSYEQYF	TGTGCCAGCAGCTTTCTACAGTTGCTTAGCTACGAGCAGTACTTC
TRBJ2-7	NA	NA	TRBV2	CASSEQGLPYEQYF	TGTGCCAGCAGTGAACAGGGGCTACCCTACGAGCAGTACTTC
TRBJ1-3	NA	NA	TRBV9	CASSPRGGFAGNTIYF	TGTGCCAGCAGCCCCCGGGGGGGGTTCGCTGGAAACACCATATATTTT
TRBJ1-1	NA	NA	TRBV5-5	CASSGLGGVPPLTEAFF	TGTGCCAGCAGCGGCCTTGGAGGGGTCCCGCCCCTCACTGAAGCTTTCTTT
TRBJ1-5	NA	NA	TRBV6-1	CASSEDAMGHLSNQPQHF	TGTGCCAGCAGTGAAGACGCTATGGGACACCTTAGCAATCAGCCCCAGCATTTT
TRBJ2-1	NA	NA	TRBV4-3	CASSQDLGQELNEQFF	TGCGCCAGCAGCCAAGATCTGGGGCAGGAGCTCAATGAGCAGTTCTTC
TRBJ1-2	TRBD1	NA	TRBV5-1	CASSPRDRDYGYTF	TGCGCCAGCAGCCCGAGGGACAGGGACTATGGCTACACCTTC
TRBJ2-5	NA	NA	TRBV5-1	CASSLSGTKETQYF	TGCGCCAGCAGCCTATCCGGGACGAAAGAGACCCAGTACTTC
TRBJ2-7	NA	NA	TRBV7-9	CASSLLPGNEQYF	TGTGCCAGCAGCTTACTTCCAGGGAACGAGCAGTACTTC
TRBJ2-3	NA	NA	TRBV10-2	CASGRLGVDTQYF	TGCGCCAGCGGCCGACTGGGGGTGGATACGCAGTATTTT
TRBJ2-5	NA	NA	TRBV5-6	CASSTSTGREETQYF	TGTGCCAGCAGCACCTCGACAGGTCGGGAGGAGACCCAGTACTTC
TRBJ1-1	NA	NA	TRBV5-1	CASSLGQPGNTEAFF	TGCGCCAGCAGCTTGGGGCAGCCCGGGAACACTGAAGCTTTCTTT
TRBJ2-3	NA	NA	TRBV5-4	CASTLGGEGTDTQYF	TGTGCCAGCACCTTAGGGGGGGAAGGCACAGATACGCAGTATTTT
TRBJ2-7	NA	NA	TRBV5-1	CASPAYEQYF	TGCGCCAGCCCGGCCTACGAGCAGTACTTC
TRBJ2-3	NA	NA	TRBV7-9	CASSGYTQYF	TGTGCCAGCAGCGGCTATACGCAGTATTTT
TRBJ1-2	TRBD1	once	TRBV5-6	CASSLGGTAYGYTF	TGTGCCAGCAGCTTGGGGGGGACAGCCTATGGCTACACCTTC
TRBJ2-2	TRBD2	once	TRBV19	CASIPPWTSGGTGELFF	TGTGCCAGTATCCCCCCCTGGACTAGCGGGGGAACCGGGGAGCTGTTTTTT
TRBJ1-1	NA	NA	TRBV7-2	CASSPNREEAFF	TGTGCCAGCAGCCCGAACAGGGAGGAAGCTTTCTTT
TRBJ2-5	NA	NA	TRBV19	CASSINQETQYF	TGTGCCAGTAGTATCAACCAAGAGACCCAGTACTTC
TRBJ1-5	TRBD1	NA	TRBV4-1	CASSPRTTGEDQPQHF	TGCGCCAGCAGCCCCCGGACGACAGGGGAGGATCAGCCCCAGCATTTT
TRBJ1-2	NA	NA	TRBV19	CASSITDRMGYTF	TGTGCCAGTAGTATTACAGATAGAATGGGCTACACCTTC
TRBJ1-2	NA	NA	TRBV28	CASSLVGGDYGYTF	TGTGCCAGCAGTTTGGTTGGAGGAGACTATGGCTACACCTTC
TRBJ1-1	NA	few	TRBV9	CASSVGRNTEAFF	TGTGCCAGCAGCGTCGGACGGAACACTGAAGCTTTCTTT
TRBJ2-7	NA	NA	TRBV12-5	CASGLVLVDSSYEQYF	TGTGCTAGTGGTTTGGTACTCGTCGACAGCTCCTACGAGCAGTACTTC
TRBJ1-1	NA	few	TRBV29-1	CSAIVTEAFF	TGCAGCGCAATAGTCACTGAAGCTTTCTTT
TRBJ1-3	NA	NA	TRBV27	CASSFQAGMTGNTIYF	TGTGCCAGCAGTTTCCAGGCAGGGATGACTGGAAACACCATATATTTT
TRBJ1-5	TRBD1	NA	TRBV6-6	CASTKGQNSNQPQHF	TGTGCCAGCACTAAGGGACAGAATAGCAATCAGCCCCAGCATTTT
TRBJ1-1	NA	NA	TRBV7-3	CASSLTAGSTEAFF	TGTGCCAGCAGCTTAACGGCAGGGAGCACTGAAGCTTTCTTT
TRBJ2-1	TRBD1	NA	TRBV18	CASSYDRVQYNEQFF	TGTGCCAGCTCGTACGACAGGGTTCAGTACAATGAGCAGTTCTTC
TRBJ1-1	NA	NA	TRBV19	CASRGRTTRLNTEAFF	TGTGCCAGCCGGGGACGGACTACTCGCTTGAACACTGAAGCTTTCTTT
TRBJ2-3	NA	NA	TRBV7-3	CASSDYRDTQYF	TGTGCCAGCAGCGACTACAGAGATACGCAGTATTTT
TRBJ1-4	NA	NA	TRBV2	CASSEMGANEKLFF	TGTGCCAGCAGTGAGATGGGGGCTAATGAAAAACTGTTTTTT
TRBJ2-2	TRBD1	NA	TRBV15	CATSRKGQGNTGELFF	TGTGCCACCAGCAGAAAGGGACAGGGGAACACCGGGGAGCTGTTTTTT
TRBJ2-5	NA	NA	TRBV13	CASSPRRETQYF	TGTGCCAGCAGCCCCCGCAGAGAGACCCAGTACTTC
TRBJ2-3	NA	once	TRBV5-4	CASSPPPLGTDTQYF	TGTGCCAGCAGCCCGCCGCCGCTGGGGACAGATACGCAGTATTTT
TRBJ1-5	NA	NA	TRBV5-4	CASSADNQPQHF	TGTGCCAGCAGCGCGGACAATCAGCCCCAGCATTTT
TRBJ2-5	NA	NA	TRBV5-4	CASRGSVGTQYF	TGTGCCAGCAGGGGGTCTGTGGGGACCCAGTACTTC
TRBJ2-3	NA	NA	TRBV9	CASSVVGRALSTDTQYF	TGTGCCAGCAGCGTAGTAGGCAGGGCTTTGAGCACAGATACGCAGTATTTT
TRBJ2-7	NA	NA	TRBV10-3	CAAGTTDGRNEQYF	TGTGCCGCTGGCACTACTGACGGCCGGAACGAGCAGTACTTC
TRBJ1-1	TRBD1	NA	TRBV12-5	CASMGQPNTEAFF	TGTGCTAGCATGGGACAGCCAAACACTGAAGCTTTCTTT
TRBJ2-5	TRBD1	once	TRBV5-1	CASSFSGTGEETQYF	TGCGCCAGCAGCTTCTCCGGGACAGGGGAAGAGACCCAGTACTTC
TRBJ1-5	NA	NA	TRBV29-1	CSVGQGNQPQHF	TGCAGCGTTGGACAGGGCAATCAGCCCCAGCATTTT
TRBJ2-7	TRBD1	few	TRBV7-8	CASRAGTGNYEQYF	TGTGCCAGCAGGGCCGGGACAGGGAACTACGAGCAGTACTTC
TRBJ1-4	TRBD1	NA	TRBV5-1	CASSATGPPNEKLFF	TGCGCCAGCAGCGCGACAGGGCCCCCTAATGAAAAACTGTTTTTT
TRBJ1-5	TRBD1	NA	TRBV15	CATSRGGQGERNQPQHF	TGTGCCACCAGCAGGGGAGGACAGGGGGAACGCAATCAGCCCCAGCATTTT
TRBJ1-2	NA	once	TRBV5-1	CASSRDPIYGYTF	TGCGCCAGCAGCAGGGACCCCATCTATGGCTACACCTTC
TRBJ2-5	TRBD1	NA	TRBV5-1	CASSLRGPSEETQYF	TGCGCCAGCAGCTTGAGGGGGCCCTCAGAAGAGACCCAGTACTTC
TRBJ2-3	NA	NA	TRBV7-8	CASSLAPLYRSKGTDTQYF	TGTGCCAGCAGCTTAGCGCCTTTGTACAGGTCAAAAGGGACAGATACGCAGTATTTT
TRBJ2-5	NA	once	TRBV11-2	CASSLKTVTDWETQYF	TGTGCCAGCAGCCTTAAGACAGTAACCGACTGGGAGACCCAGTACTTC